A single sample is the source of the 20 T cell receptor beta chains below, sequenced in a study of T cell repertoires in cytomegalovirus infection. Each CDR3 protein is one row after TCRdb ran MiXCR on the reads. Among about 310,000 distinct CDR3 sequences listed, 15% to 20% were seen once. Sequenced sample: PBMCs. These receptors came from a human donor in good health (CMV status not recorded). Some clones in this sample may be carry-over from other donors' samples.

Note on this clonotype: No DNA is shown, since the ends of the CDR3 on it are uncertain; the CDR3 is the one TCRdb lists. The chain has TRBV4-3 and TRBJ2-3. The CDR3 comprises 16 residues, both ends counted. Per germline, CDR1 LGHNA and CDR2 YSLEER. This CDR3 reads CASSPLWEYSTDTQYF.

This chain links TRBV27 with TRBJ1-1; 7 nucleotides align to TRBD1. CDR3 size: 15 residues. The J segment lost 3 bases and the V segment lost 2 bases, leaving 6 bases of the junction unmatched. Germline V gene lookup returns CDR1 MNHEY and CDR2 SMNVEV (reference sequence). The CDR3 loop reads CASSLKPGGYTEAFF. CDR3 DNA sequence: TGTGCCAGCAGTTTAAAACCAGGGGGGTACACTGAAGCTTTCTTT.

The genes are TRBV7-2 and TRBJ2-1, with TRBD2 matching 7 bases. With V trimmed by 1 base and J by 3 bases, 3 bases remained unmatched. The germline CDR1 and CDR2 sequences are SGHTA and FQGNSA. CDR3 length equals 15 residues. DNA of the CDR3: TGTGCCAGCAGCTTAGAAGCGGGATACTACAATGAGCAGTTCTTC. It yields the protein CASSLEAGYYNEQFF.

This clonotype was observed a handful of times. The rearrangement joins TRBV12-3 or TRBV12-4 to TRBJ2-4; D perhaps matches TRBD2 (5 bases). The CDR3 covers 12 residues. With 4 bases removed from V and 6 bases from J, the gap between germline ends came to 7 bases. CDR3: CASSWSGNIQYF. In DNA, the CDR3 is TGTGCCAGCAGTTGGAGCGGAAACATTCAGTACTTC.

The chain joins TRBV19 to TRBJ2-1; D possibly corresponds to TRBD2 (5 bases). CDR1 and CDR2 from the germline V gene are LNHDA and SQIVND (reference sequence). V lost 1 base and J 4 bases, leaving 8 bases between the germline ends. The CDR3 spans 14 residues. The chain's CDR3 is CASSIGGLYNEQFF. CDR3 nucleotide sequence: TGTGCCAGTAGTATAGGTGGACTTTACAATGAGCAGTTCTTC.

This clonotype was detected only a few times. The chain recombines TRBV5-4 with TRBJ2-3; D may be TRBD2 (5 bases). Germline V CDR1 and CDR2: SGHNT, YYREEE (reference sequence). The CDR3 is 16 amino acids. The V gene lost 4 bases and the J gene lost 2 bases, with 17 bases spanning the gap. The CDR3 sequence is CASSKDPGSYTDTQYF. The CDR3 coding sequence is TGTGCCAGCAGCAAGGACCCGGGAAGCTACACAGATACGCAGTATTTT.

As regards this clonotype: A much larger clone differs from this one at a single base, so this may be a read error. This rearrangement joins TRBV4-1 to TRBJ1-4, with D unresolved. Germline loops: CDR1 MGHRA, CDR2 YSYEKL. The CDR3 length is 14 residues. The CDR3 nucleotides are TGCGCCAGCAGCCAAGATCGGGAGTATGAAAGACTGTTTTTT. Protein sequence: CASSQDREYERLFF.

This clonotype appeared a few times. V and J are TRBV4-1 and TRBJ2-5, with D tentatively TRBD1 (8 bases). Trimming cost V 4 bases and J 3 bases, with 15 bases left between them. Germline V CDR1 and CDR2: MGHRA, YSYEKL. This CDR3 spans 15 amino acids. The CDR3: CASSPSGQGKETQYF. The CDR3 coding sequence is TGCGCCAGCAGCCCTAGCGGACAGGGAAAAGAGACCCAGTACTTC.

This clonotype appeared a few times. The chain links TRBV6-1 to TRBJ1-1, with a tentative D call TRBD1 (6 bases). This CDR3 has 16 amino acids. Germline V gene data show CDR1 as MNHNS and CDR2 as SASEGT. Trimming stripped 6 bases from V and 4 bases from J, with 21 bases between. The CDR3 nucleotides read TGTGCCAGCAGCCCCCGGCGGGCACCAGGGGCCACTGAAGCTTTCTTT. Its protein product is CASSPRRAPGATEAFF.

This clonotype was counted at least ten times. The J gene is TRBJ2-3, the V gene TRBV12-3 or TRBV12-4; D remains unclear. With 6 bases removed from V and 5 bases from J, the gap between germline ends came to 12 bases. The CDR3 spans 13 residues. This chain's CDR3 is CASRRIVGDTQYF. DNA of the CDR3: TGTGCCAGCAGACGAATAGTCGGAGATACGCAGTATTTT.

In this sample, this clonotype turned up many times. V gene TRBV6-1 combines with J gene TRBJ1-6, with 9 bases fitting TRBD1. The CDR3 consists of 15 residues. V lost 6 bases to trimming and J lost 6 bases; unmatched junction nucleotides: 6. Germline-derived CDR1 and CDR2 are MNHNS and SASEGT. The CDR3 sequence is CASRGGQGGNSPLHF. DNA for the CDR3: TGTGCCAGCAGAGGGGGACAGGGAGGTAATTCACCCCTCCACTTT.

This chain joins TRBV4-1 and TRBJ2-5, with D unresolved. The V gene's germline CDR1 is MGHRA and CDR2 YSYEKL. Trimming took off 3 bases at V and 0 bases at J, with 11 bases between the two ends. The CDR3 spans 15 residues. CDR3 coding DNA: TGCGCCAGCAGCCAGCGGTCGGTGTACCAAGAGACCCAGTACTTC. It yields the protein CASSQRSVYQETQYF.

This clonotype was observed a few times. The chain uses TRBV28 and TRBJ2-5; 13 bases are shared with TRBD2. Unmatched junction bases numbered 6, after V lost 9 bases and J lost 2 bases. Per germline, CDR1 MDHEN and CDR2 SYDVKM. The CDR3 is 15 residues long. The CDR3 here is CASRLAGGLQETQYF. In nucleotides, the CDR3 is TGTGCCAGTAGACTAGCGGGGGGTTTACAAGAGACCCAGTACTTC. Together with reference TRBV28 and TRBJ2-5, the CDR3 gives the full variable domain: DVKVTQSSRYLVKRTGEKVFLECVQDMDHENMFWYRQDPGLGLRLIYFSYDVKMKEKGDIPEGYSVSREKKERFSLILESASTNQTSMYLCASRLAGGLQETQYFGPGTRLLVL.

This clonotype was found a few times. The chain uses TRBV7-9 and TRBJ2-7; 7 nucleotides align to TRBD2. CDR3 length equals 15 residues. In germline, CDR1 is SEHNR, CDR2 FQNEAQ (reference sequence). V was pared by 5 bases and J by 9 bases, with 16 bases of the junction left unmatched. The CDR3 DNA follows: TGTGCCAGCAGCGCACCTAGCGGCGCCGAGGTGGTGCAGTACTTC. It is translated as CASSAPSGAEVVQYF. Based on the CDR3 plus reference TRBV7-9 and TRBJ2-7, the full variable domain is DTGVSQNPRHKITKRGQNVTFRCDPISEHNRLYWYRQTLGQGPEFLTYFQNEAQLEKSRLLSDRFSAERPKGSFSTLEIQRTEQGDSAMYLCASSAPSGAEVVQYFGPGTRLTVT.

This clonotype was found many times. V gene TRBV7-2 combines with J gene TRBJ2-7; 8 bases are a match to TRBD1. The CDR3 loop spans 14 amino acids. V gave up 5 bases and J gave up 5 bases; unmatched junction bases: 8. The germline gives CDR1 SGHTA, CDR2 FQGNSA. The CDR3 loop is CASSPWTGPDEQYF. CDR3 bases: TGTGCCAGCAGCCCTTGGACAGGGCCCGACGAGCAGTACTTC.

V gene TRBV19 combines with J gene TRBJ2-7, with 14 positions matching TRBD2. The trim removed 5 bases at V and 2 bases at J, leaving 5 bases unmatched. Germline assignment: CDR1 LNHDA and CDR2 SQIVND (reference sequence). The CDR3 consists of 16 residues. The CDR3 nucleotides read TGTGCCAGTAGTGGACTAGCGGGGGGTTCCGCCTACGAGCAGTACTTC. Translation: CASSGLAGGSAYEQYF.

This clonotype showed up just a few times. This rearrangement joins TRBV28 to TRBJ2-7; a weak D match, TRBD1 (6 bases). CDR3 length: 13 amino acids. The ends were cut back, 8 bases at V and 4 bases at J, with 15 bases in the middle. CDR1 and CDR2 from the germline V gene are MDHEN and SYDVKM. The CDR3 here is CASGRTEPYEQYF. DNA for the CDR3: TGTGCCAGCGGACGGACAGAGCCGTACGAGCAGTACTTC.

The chain links TRBV12-3 or TRBV12-4 to TRBJ2-1, with D possibly being TRBD1 or TRBD2 (5 bases each). V lost 6 bases, J lost 7 bases, and 16 bases lay in between. The CDR3 extends over 14 amino acids. As DNA, the CDR3 is TGTGCCAGCAGCGCAGGGACGGGCAGGAATGAGCAGTTCTTC. It yields the protein CASSAGTGRNEQFF.

This rearrangement joins TRBV5-1 to TRBJ1-6; D gene ambiguous. V lost 3 bases, J lost 6 bases, and 10 bases lay in between. This CDR3 comprises 14 residues. Germline CDR1 SGHRS, CDR2 YFSETQ. The CDR3 DNA reads as TGCGCCAGCAGCTCGGACCCGCTTAATTCACCCCTCCACTTT. Translation gives CASSSDPLNSPLHF.

This clonotype was seen a handful of times. This chain joins TRBV28 and TRBJ2-7, with 7 bases that match TRBD1. Germline CDR1 and CDR2: MDHEN and SYDVKM. This CDR3 has 15 residues. The junction had 8 bases not matched to a gene; V was cut back by 6 bases and J by 0 bases. CDR3 in amino acids: CASRETGKSSYEQYF. CDR3 in DNA: TGTGCCAGCAGAGAGACAGGGAAGAGCTCCTACGAGCAGTACTTC.